This TCR beta chain was identified during a study of T cell responses to AZD1222 COVID-19 vaccine. V shed 2 bases and J shed 6 bases, with 17 bases lying between them. Per germline, CDR1 MNHNY and CDR2 SVGAGI (reference sequence). This CDR3 spans 15 amino acids. On this clone itself: Its antigen is still unknown.

Study-wide findings and caveats: It was only 6 or 7 AZD1222 recipients who were seropositive at baseline.

The assay was immunoSEQ multiplex PCR, and TCRdb's table has in-frame clones only and misses some. The sample includes under 150,000 clones, 75% to 95% of them seen just once. Material: peripheral blood, obtained on day 0 of MenACWY control vaccination. V is TRBV6-6 and J is TRBJ2-7; possibly TRBD2 for D (5 bases). The receptor comes from an adult in good health. The chain's CDR3 is CASSYGLPPRGEQYF. The CDR3 DNA is TGTGCCAGCAGTTACGGCCTACCTCCTCGGGGCGAGCAGTACTTC.